Listed below are T cell receptor beta chains from one sample, sequenced in a study of blood T cell repertoires in COVID-19. Sequencing was performed with immunoSEQ multiplex PCR; in TCRdb, only in-frame clones are kept and a portion is missing. The profile covers 250,000 to 350,000 clones, with around nine tenths appearing a single time and approximately 0.84% taken by the ten largest. The sample taken for sequencing was peripheral blood. Source of these receptors: a young man with acute or convalescent COVID-19. The CDR3 runs from the conserved cysteine through the conserved F or W. The order of the fields is V gene, J gene, clone size, D gene, CDR3 DNA, CDR3 protein. D genes are given only for firm matches. Clone size is given for some rows only: seen once, a few or many times, or a class if the clone is expanded.

>TRBV7-9|TRBJ1-3|few|-
TGTGCCAGCAGCTTAGAAGGGGTAGGCCCTCAACTTGGAAACACCATATATTTT
CASSLEGVGPQLGNTIYF
>TRBV7-3|TRBJ1-1|-|TRBD1
TGTGCCAGCAGCTCAGCCGGGGGGGACAGGGCTGAAGCTTTCTTT
CASSSAGGDRAEAFF
>TRBV30|TRBJ2-1|-|-
TGTGCCTGGAGTGACCAGGGAAATGAGCAGTTCTTC
CAWSDQGNEQFF
>TRBV9|TRBJ1-1|-|TRBD1
TGTGCCAGCAGTGTACAGGGGATGAACACTGAAGCTTTCTTT
CASSVQGMNTEAFF
>TRBV4-1|TRBJ2-1|-|TRBD2
TGCGCCAGCAGCCAAGGACTAGCGCTGAGCTCCTACAATGAGCAGTTCTTC
CASSQGLALSSYNEQFF
>TRBV5-8|TRBJ1-2|few|TRBD1
TGTGCCAGCAGCTCGGGACAGGTTAACTATGGCTACACCTTC
CASSSGQVNYGYTF
>TRBV19|TRBJ2-2|-|-
TGTGCCAGTAACCGCGGGGGCGGGAACACCGGGGAGCTGTTTTTT
CASNRGGGNTGELFF
>TRBV10-3|TRBJ1-2|-|-
TGTGCCATCAGTCAGGAGGCTAACTATGGCTACACCTTC
CAISQEANYGYTF
>TRBV6-5|TRBJ2-5|-|-
TGTGCCAGCAGTCGCAGCAGGGGTTCAGAGACCCAGTACTTC
CASSRSRGSETQYF
>TRBV6-5|TRBJ1-6|-|TRBD1
TGTGCCGCCAGGACAGGGAATAATTCACCCCTCCACTTT
CAARTGNNSPLHF
>TRBV7-9|TRBJ2-5|-|-
TGTGCCAGCAGCTTAGGGGCATGGGTAGAGACCCAGTACTTC
CASSLGAWVETQYF
>TRBV6-1|TRBJ2-3|-|-
TGTGCCAGCAGTGAAGCAAACAGGATCACAGATACGCAGTATTTT
CASSEANRITDTQYF
>TRBV6-2/TRBV6-3|TRBJ2-3|-|TRBD2
TGTGCCAGCAGTTACTCGACCTCACTTGCGGGAGAAGATACGCAGTATTTT
CASSYSTSLAGEDTQYF
>TRBV7-3|TRBJ1-3|-|-
TGTGCCAGCAGCTTACTAGGGGGTACTGGAAACACCATATATTTT
CASSLLGGTGNTIYF
>TRBV7-3|TRBJ2-3|-|TRBD2
TGTGCCAGCAGCTACCGTTTGGGAAGCGGGAGTGGGAATACGCAGTATTTT
CASSYRLGSGSGNTQYF
>TRBV9|TRBJ1-2|few|-
TGTGCCAGCAGCACCCGCCCCCAGGCTACTAACTATGGCTACACCTTC
CASSTRPQATNYGYTF